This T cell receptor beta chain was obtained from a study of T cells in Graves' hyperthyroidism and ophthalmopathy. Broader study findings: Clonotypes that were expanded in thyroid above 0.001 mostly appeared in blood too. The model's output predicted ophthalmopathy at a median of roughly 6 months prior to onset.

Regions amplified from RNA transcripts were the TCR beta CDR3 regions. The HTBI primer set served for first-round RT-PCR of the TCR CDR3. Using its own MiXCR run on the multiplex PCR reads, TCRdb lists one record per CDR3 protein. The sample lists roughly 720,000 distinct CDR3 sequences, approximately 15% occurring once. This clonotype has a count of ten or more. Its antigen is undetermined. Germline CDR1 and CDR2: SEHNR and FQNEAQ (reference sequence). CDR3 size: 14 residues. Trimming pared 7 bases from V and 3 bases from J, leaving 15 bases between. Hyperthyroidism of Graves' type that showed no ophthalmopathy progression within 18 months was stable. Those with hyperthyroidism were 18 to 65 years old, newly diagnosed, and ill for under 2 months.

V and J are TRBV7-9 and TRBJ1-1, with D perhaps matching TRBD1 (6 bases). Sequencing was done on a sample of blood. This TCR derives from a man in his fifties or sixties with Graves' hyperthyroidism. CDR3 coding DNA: TGTGCCAGCAAATCCCCCCACAGGGACACTGAAGCTTTCTTT. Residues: CASKSPHRDTEAFF.